One and the same sample provided the 23 T cell receptor beta chains below, sequenced in a study of cytomegalovirus exposure and HLA in healthy donors. Amplification used 60 Vbeta primers and 13 Jbeta primers. Generated by immunoSEQ multiplex PCR, the TCRdb table keeps only in-frame clones and is missing some. The sample has some 110,000 clones; about 81% are singletons. The source material was PBMCs. Receptors were obtained from a woman in her thirties in good health and CMV-seronegative.

This sequence joins TRBV10-3 and TRBJ1-1, with TRBD1 identical over 8 bases. The CDR3 extends over 15 amino acids. Per the germline V gene, CDR1 is ENHRY and CDR2 is SYGVKD. After removal of 6 bases from V and 4 bases from J, the junction contained 10 bases not matched to a gene. CDR3 loop: CAIRDNRGAVTEAFF. In nucleotides, the CDR3 is TGTGCCATCAGAGACAACAGGGGGGCGGTCACTGAAGCTTTCTTT.

The rearrangement links TRBV6-5 to TRBJ2-7, with 7 bases matching TRBD1. Germline trimming cut 0 bases from V and 2 bases from J; bases unmatched to any gene: 7. This CDR3 region has 16 residues. Per germline, CDR1 MNHEY and CDR2 SVGAGI. The chain's CDR3 is CASSYSGGYTTYEQYF. The CDR3 DNA reads TGTGCCAGCAGTTACTCAGGGGGCTACACTACCTACGAGCAGTACTTC.

V usage is TRBV6-1 and J usage is TRBJ1-2; the match to TRBD1 covers 9 bases. Per germline, CDR1 MNHNS and CDR2 SASEGT. Unmatched junction bases numbered 2, after V lost 5 bases and J lost 4 bases. This CDR3 has 13 amino acids. CDR3 DNA sequence: TGTGCCAGCAGTAAGGGACAGGGCTATGGCTACACCTTC. Amino acid sequence: CASSKGQGYGYTF.

J is TRBJ2-2 and V is TRBV18, with unresolved D. The V end lost 3 bases, the J end lost 2 bases, and 10 bases lay between the germline ends. Germline CDR1 reads KGHSH; CDR2 reads LQKENI. The CDR3 loop spans 15 amino acids. The CDR3 nucleotides are TGTGCCAGCTCACCTGTCACCCTAAACACCGGGGAGCTGTTTTTT. Its protein product is CASSPVTLNTGELFF. The full variable domain, rest sourced from reference TRBV18 and TRBJ2-2, is NAGVMQNPRHLVRRRGQEARLRCSPMKGHSHVYWYRQLPEEGLKFMVYLQKENIIDESGMPKERFSAEFPKEGPSILRIQQVVRGDSAAYFCASSPVTLNTGELFFGEGSRLTVL.

The V gene is TRBV5-4, the J gene TRBJ1-1; TRBD1 agrees at 9 bases. The germline V gene has CDR1 SGHNT and CDR2 YYREEE (reference sequence). The CDR3 has 15 residues. V dropped 3 bases and J dropped 4; count of bases not matched to a gene: 7. Here the CDR3 reads CASSSPQGAVTEAFF. The DNA for the CDR3 is TGTGCCAGCAGCTCACCACAGGGGGCAGTCACTGAAGCTTTCTTT.

V is TRBV11-2 and J is TRBJ2-3; 8 bases line up with TRBD2. CDR1 is SGHAT and CDR2 is FQNNGV in the germline V gene. CDR3 length equals 14 residues. Unmatched junction bases numbered 2, after V lost 5 bases and J lost 1 base. The DNA of the CDR3 is TGTGCCAGCAGCCCGGGGGGGGGCACAGATACGCAGTATTTT. Residues: CASSPGGGTDTQYF. The full variable domain, in which reference TRBV11-2 and TRBJ2-3 provide the parts outside the CDR3, is EAGVAQSPRYKIIEKRQSVAFWCNPISGHATLYWYQQILGQGPKLLIQFQNNGVVDDSQLPKDRFSAERLKGVDSTLKIQPAKLEDSAVYLCASSPGGGTDTQYFGPGTRLTVL.

The genes are TRBV7-2 and TRBJ1-2; no clear D. The V end lost 2 bases, the J end lost 4 bases, and 20 bases lay between the germline ends. This CDR3 region has 17 residues. Germline loops: CDR1 SGHTA, CDR2 FQGNSA. As DNA, the CDR3 is TGTGCCAGCAGCTTAACGACGGGGAGCGGGCGTATCTATGGCTACACCTTC. As protein: CASSLTTGSGRIYGYTF.

On this clone itself: Other DNA sequences of this sample code for an identical CDR3. This rearrangement joins TRBV30 to TRBJ1-3; D unresolved. V was cut by 0 bases and J by 2 bases, with 8 bases left in between. This CDR3 is built from 14 residues. Germline values: CDR1 GTSNPN, CDR2 SVGIG (reference sequence). The CDR3 spells CAWSVGGTGNTIYF. The CDR3 DNA sequence: TGTGCCTGGAGTGTCGGAGGTACTGGAAACACCATATATTTT.

J is TRBJ2-3 and V is TRBV10-1, with TRBD2 matching over 10 bases. CDR1 is WNHNN, CDR2 SYGVQD, per germline (reference sequence). J was trimmed by 15 bases and V by 0 bases; bases with no gene match: 3. The CDR3 loop spans 12 amino acids. The CDR3 region has the DNA TGCGCCAGCAGTGAGTCAGCGGGGGGGCTTTATTTT. Encoded protein: CASSESAGGLYF.

This clone came up a few times. The J gene is TRBJ2-2, the V gene TRBV5-1; 8 bases align to TRBD1. Trimming removed 0 bases from V and 3 bases from J; junction bases left unmatched: 7. CDR3 size: 17 residues. Per the germline V gene, CDR1 is SGHRS and CDR2 is YFSETQ. The DNA for the CDR3 is TGCGCCAGCAGCTTGGCCGATGCAGGGGGCGACACCGGGGAGCTGTTTTTT. It encodes CASSLADAGGDTGELFF.

This rearrangement joins TRBV5-1 to TRBJ2-7; D perhaps matches TRBD2 (5 bases). The CDR3 consists of 15 residues. Trimming took off 4 bases at V and 2 bases at J, with 16 bases between the two ends. Germline CDR1 SGHRS, CDR2 YFSETQ. The CDR3 is CASSPSRLTTYEQYF. DNA for the CDR3: TGCGCCAGCAGCCCTAGCCGCCTAACAACCTACGAGCAGTACTTC. The entire variable domain, with the rest obtained from reference TRBV5-1 and TRBJ2-7, is as follows: KAGVTQTPRYLIKTRGQQVTLSCSPISGHRSVSWYQQTPGQGLQFLFEYFSETQRNKGNFPGRFSGRQFSNSRSEMNVSTLELGDSALYLCASSPSRLTTYEQYFGPGTRLTVT.

This clone was picked up one time. The rearrangement joins TRBV6-5 to TRBJ1-5; D perhaps matches TRBD1 (6 bases). Trimming took 8 bases from V and 7 from J, leaving 18 bases between them. The CDR3 is made up of 14 amino acids. Germline V gene lookup returns CDR1 MNHEY and CDR2 SVGAGI. The DNA of the CDR3 is TGTGCCAGCGCCCGTACAGGGTTATTACAGCCCCAGCATTTT. Its protein product is CASARTGLLQPQHF.

The gene calls are TRBV6-1 and TRBJ2-3; maybe TRBD2 (6 bases). From germline, CDR1 is MNHNS and CDR2 SASEGT. CDR3 size: 14 residues. V was clipped by 7 bases and J by 8 bases, with 19 bases between them. The chain's CDR3 is CASMFGTPSGTQYF. For the CDR3, the DNA is TGTGCCAGCATGTTCGGGACTCCCTCGGGTACGCAGTATTTT.

This clone was found a few times. The chain uses TRBV6-1 and TRBJ1-2; 10 bases match TRBD1. After removal of 5 bases from V and 7 bases from J, the junction contained 7 bases not matched to a gene. From germline, CDR1 is MNHNS and CDR2 SASEGT. CDR3 length: 14 amino acids. The CDR3 DNA follows: TGTGCCAGCAGTACCGGACAGGGGGACGGTGGCTACACCTTC. It translates to CASSTGQGDGGYTF.

The chain links TRBV4-3 to TRBJ2-7; possibly TRBD1 for D (5 bases). Trimming removed 1 base at V and 3 bases at J, with 7 bases between. CDR1 and CDR2 (germline): LGHNA, YSLEER. This CDR3 has 13 residues. CDR3 DNA: TGCGCCAGCAGCCAAGGGACAAACTACGAGCAGTACTTC. Amino acid sequence: CASSQGTNYEQYF.

The genes are TRBV18 and TRBJ1-2; D might be TRBD1 (5 bases). Germline V gives CDR1 KGHSH, CDR2 LQKENI. Trimming stripped 2 bases from V and 4 bases from J, with 14 bases between. The CDR3 is made up of 15 amino acids. The CDR3 sequence is CASSPGTLNRYGYTF. CDR3 DNA sequence: TGTGCCAGCTCACCAGGGACTCTCAACCGCTATGGCTACACCTTC.

The chain recombines TRBV7-8 with TRBJ1-5; 9 nucleotides line up with TRBD1. V lost 5 bases and J lost 0; bases outside the gene matches: 5. Germline V gene sequence: CDR1 SGHVS, CDR2 FQNEAQ. This CDR3 is 16 amino acids long. The CDR3, as DNA: TGTGCCAGCAGCCTCCGACAGGGGGTTAGCAATCAGCCCCAGCATTTT. Its translation: CASSLRQGVSNQPQHF.

V and J are TRBV6-6 and TRBJ1-2, with D tentatively TRBD1 (6 bases). Germline assignment: CDR1 MNHNY and CDR2 SVGAGI (reference sequence). The CDR3 consists of 15 residues. V was clipped by 5 bases and J by 0 bases, with 13 bases between them. In DNA form, the CDR3 reads TGTGCCAGCAGTCCCCGGGACACAGCTAACTATGGCTACACCTTC. Translation gives CASSPRDTANYGYTF.

This clone was seen a single time. This sequence joins TRBV5-1 and TRBJ2-3, with 7 positions matching TRBD2. V gave up 7 bases and J gave up 0 bases; unmatched junction bases: 17. Germline CDR1 reads SGHRS; CDR2 reads YFSETQ. The CDR3 runs 18 residues. As DNA, the CDR3 is TGCGCCAGCCGTGGCGCCCTGGGACTACCAGAGAGCACAGATACGCAGTATTTT. This translates into CASRGALGLPESTDTQYF.

This clone occurred a few times. The genes are TRBV7-9 and TRBJ1-2; D unclear. CDR1 and CDR2 from the germline V gene are SEHNR and FQNEAQ (reference sequence). The CDR3 has 12 residues. V was cut by 3 bases and J by 4 bases, with 6 bases left in between. CDR3 amino acids: CASSFDSYGYTF. The CDR3 nucleotides are TGTGCCAGCAGCTTTGATAGCTATGGCTACACCTTC.

This clone turned up a few times. Additional DNA sequences in this sample encode the identical CDR3. The rearrangement uses TRBV5-1 and TRBJ2-1; 11 bases are shared with TRBD2. This CDR3 has 16 residues. Trimming took 4 bases from V and 1 from J; bases not matched to a gene: 4. Germline V gene lookup returns CDR1 SGHRS and CDR2 YFSETQ. Here the CDR3 reads CASSLTSGGSYNEQFF. CDR3 DNA: TGCGCCAGCAGCCTCACTAGCGGGGGTTCCTACAATGAGCAGTTCTTC.

V usage is TRBV4-3 and J usage is TRBJ2-5, with 8 bases lining up with TRBD2. The end of the DNA fits TRBJ2-7 better, so the J call may be wrong. CDR1 is LGHNA and CDR2 is YSLEER in the germline V gene. CDR3 length equals 15 residues. The CDR3 bases are TGCGCCAGCAGCCCAGGACTAGCAGGAACCTACGAGCAGTACTTC. Translation gives CASSPGLAGTYEQYF.

The chain couples TRBV4-1 to TRBJ2-1, with 15 bases fitting TRBD2. This CDR3 spans 15 amino acids. J lost 7 bases, V lost 5 bases, and 3 bases had no gene match. CDR1 and CDR2 from the germline V gene are MGHRA and YSYEKL. The CDR3 is CASSYGLAGGNEQFF. The DNA of the CDR3 is TGCGCCAGCAGCTACGGACTAGCGGGAGGGAATGAGCAGTTCTTC.